These 30 T cell receptor beta chains came from one sample sequenced in a study of T cell changes during pregnancy in multiple sclerosis. Method: immunoSEQ multiplex PCR; TCRdb's copy keeps in-frame clones and lacks some. Counted here are fewer than 75,000 clones, 91% occurring once; the ten biggest clones make up about 2.5%. The specimen comprised peripheral blood, sampled in the first trimester of pregnancy. Every receptor here comes from a female donor with multiple sclerosis, enrolled in a pregnancy study.

J is TRBJ2-2 and V is TRBV6-4; tentatively, D is TRBD1 (7 bases). Germline lookup yields CDR1 MRHNA and CDR2 SNTAGT. Trimming took 5 bases from V and 1 from J, leaving 17 bases between them. CDR3 size: 17 residues. The CDR3 region is CASSQEGQQLNTGELFF. The DNA for the CDR3 is TGTGCCAGCAGTCAGGAGGGACAGCAATTGAACACCGGGGAGCTGTTTTTT.

The rearrangement uses TRBV6-5 and TRBJ2-1, with a possible D match to TRBD2 (7 bases). This CDR3 spans 16 amino acids. V dropped 2 bases and J dropped 6 bases, with 17 bases sitting between them. Germline V gives CDR1 MNHEY, CDR2 SVGAGI. CDR3 in DNA: TGTGCCAGCAGTTACGGGGGCGGGGGTAGACTCAATGAGCAGTTCTTC. Translation gives CASSYGGGGRLNEQFF.

The rearrangement joins TRBV7-9 to TRBJ2-7, with D uncertain. The germline V gene encodes CDR1 SEHNR and CDR2 FQNEAQ (reference sequence). V was shortened by 4 bases and J by 3 bases, with 7 bases between the two germline ends. CDR3 size: 12 residues. The CDR3 reads CASSSTLYEQYF. The CDR3 region has the DNA TGTGCCAGCAGCTCGACTCTCTACGAGCAGTACTTC.

The gene calls are TRBV10-3 and TRBJ1-1, with D possibly TRBD1 on 6 matching bases. V lost 11 bases to trimming and J lost 5 bases, with 18 bases between them. The CDR3 is made up of 13 amino acids. Germline assignment: CDR1 ENHRY and CDR2 SYGVKD. CDR3 in DNA: TGTGCCTCCGCCGGGGGGGCAGGGACTGAAGCTTTCTTT. Translating gives CASAGGAGTEAFF.

The chain has TRBV9 and TRBJ1-1; a possible D gene is TRBD1 (6 bases). Trimming shortened V by 1 base and J by 0 bases, and 10 bases separated the two germline ends. Germline V gene data show CDR1 as SGDLS and CDR2 as YYNGEE. The CDR3 length is 15 residues. The CDR3: CASSVWDNMNTEAFF. In DNA, the CDR3 is TGTGCCAGCAGCGTATGGGACAACATGAACACTGAAGCTTTCTTT.

J is TRBJ2-5 and V is TRBV28; 8 bases fit TRBD1. The V and J ends lost 6 bases and 9 bases, in that order; junction bases with no gene match: 6. CDR1 and CDR2 (germline): MDHEN, SYDVKM. The CDR3 has 12 amino acids. The CDR3 region is CASRGDRLAQYF. The DNA of the CDR3 is TGTGCCAGCAGGGGGGACAGGTTGGCCCAGTACTTC.

This clone was detected only once. The chain employs TRBV4-2 and TRBJ1-2; D is unclear. The germline V and J ends were trimmed by 0 bases and 3 bases, with 17 bases remaining between them. This CDR3 region has 17 residues. Germline assignment: CDR1 LGHNA and CDR2 YNFKEQ. In nucleotides, the CDR3 is TGTGCCAGCAGCCAAGACCCACGGGATCAAGGGTACTATGGCTACACCTTC. Translated, it gives CASSQDPRDQGYYGYTF.

The chain couples TRBV2 to TRBJ1-2; tentatively, D is TRBD1 (6 bases). This CDR3 is 17 amino acids long. The germline V gene encodes CDR1 SNHLY and CDR2 FYNNEI. The V and J ends lost 4 bases and 2 bases respectively, with 20 bases between them. CDR3 protein: CASSARGGLGPNYGYTF. The DNA of the CDR3 is TGTGCCAGCAGTGCGAGGGGGGGCCTAGGCCCAAACTATGGCTACACCTTC.

The V call is TRBV30, the J call TRBJ1-2, with a tentative D call TRBD1 (5 bases). Trimming pared 3 bases from V and 7 bases from J, leaving 12 bases between. The CDR3 spans 12 residues. CDR1 and CDR2 from the germline V gene are GTSNPN and SVGIG (reference sequence). CDR3 loop: CAWSPGMRGYTF. CDR3 in DNA: TGTGCCTGGAGCCCAGGGATGCGTGGCTACACCTTC. The full variable domain, rest sourced from reference TRBV30 and TRBJ1-2, is SQTIHQWPATLVQPVGSPLSLECTVEGTSNPNLYWYRQAAGRGLQLLFYSVGIGQISSEVPQNLSASRPQDRQFILSSKKLLLSDSGFYLCAWSPGMRGYTFGSGTRLTVV.

This rearrangement joins TRBV7-2 to TRBJ2-3; D unresolved. CDR1 is SGHTA, CDR2 FQGNSA, per germline. The CDR3 sequence is 12 residues long. The ends were cut back, 2 bases at V and 2 bases at J, with 2 bases in the middle. The CDR3 protein is CASSLLTDTQYF. The CDR3 DNA reads as TGTGCCAGCAGCTTACTCACAGATACGCAGTATTTT.

The chain uses TRBV10-2 and TRBJ1-1, with TRBD1 identical over 10 bases. Germline V gives CDR1 WSHSY, CDR2 SAAADI. The CDR3 runs to 14 residues. V lost 4 bases and J lost 10; bases outside the gene matches: 9. CDR3 protein: CASSGDVTGGRAFF. The CDR3 nucleotides are TGCGCCAGCAGTGGGGACGTGACAGGGGGCCGAGCTTTCTTT.

The rearrangement uses TRBV9 and TRBJ2-3; 7 positions match TRBD1. CDR3 size: 13 residues. Germline assignment: CDR1 SGDLS and CDR2 YYNGEE. With 2 bases clipped from V and 3 bases from J, the junction kept 0 bases outside the gene matches. Here the CDR3 reads CASSVTGTDTQYF. The DNA for the CDR3 is TGTGCCAGCAGCGTGACAGGGACAGATACGCAGTATTTT.

The chain is built from TRBV6-5 and TRBJ2-7; tentative D call: TRBD1 (6 bases). The germline CDR1 and CDR2 sequences are MNHEY and SVGAGI. Trimming took 6 bases from V and 5 from J, leaving 14 bases between them. The CDR3 runs 13 residues. CDR3 region: CASRDSGVDEQYF. The CDR3 region has the DNA TGTGCCAGCAGGGACTCAGGGGTGGACGAGCAGTACTTC.

V and J are TRBV6-4 and TRBJ2-1, with D unresolved. Germline values: CDR1 MRHNA, CDR2 SNTAGT. The germline V and J ends were trimmed by 6 bases and 5 bases, with 11 bases remaining between them. The CDR3 contains 13 residues. CDR3 sequence: CASSLEVDNEQFF. DNA for the CDR3: TGTGCCAGCAGCCTAGAGGTTGACAATGAGCAGTTCTTC.

The chain is built from TRBV2 and TRBJ2-3; 9 positions match TRBD2. CDR1 and CDR2 (germline): SNHLY, FYNNEI. Germline trimming cut 3 bases from V and 3 bases from J; bases unmatched to any gene: 4. CDR3 length equals 15 residues. The CDR3 DNA reads as TGTGCCAGCAGTGATTTGGCGGGAGGGACAGATACGCAGTATTTT. Translation: CASSDLAGGTDTQYF.

The V call is TRBV28, the J call TRBJ1-2, with D tentatively TRBD1 (5 bases). The CDR3 is 14 residues long. The V gene lost 6 bases and the J gene lost 4 bases, with 15 bases spanning the gap. Germline loops: CDR1 MDHEN, CDR2 SYDVKM. CDR3 sequence: CASRAFGAGYGYTF. The CDR3 DNA is TGTGCCAGCAGGGCCTTTGGGGCTGGCTATGGCTACACCTTC.

The V and J genes are TRBV5-4 and TRBJ2-2, with D uncertain. Germline loops: CDR1 SGHNT, CDR2 YYREEE (reference sequence). The CDR3 runs to 13 residues. Between the trimmed V and J ends, which lost 4 bases and 1 base, there was a span of 5 bases. CDR3 sequence: CASSPRNTGELFF. CDR3 DNA sequence: TGTGCCAGCAGCCCCAGGAACACCGGGGAGCTGTTTTTT.

V and J are TRBV28 and TRBJ1-3, with D possibly TRBD1 on 5 matching bases. V was clipped by 3 bases and J by 0 bases, with 18 bases between them. The length of the CDR3 is 18 residues. Germline loops: CDR1 MDHEN, CDR2 SYDVKM. In nucleotides, the CDR3 is TGTGCCAGCAGTTTGACTTCCGCAGGGTATCTCTCTGGAAACACCATATATTTT. Its translation is CASSLTSAGYLSGNTIYF.

The V and J genes are TRBV10-3 and TRBJ2-2; 10 bases match TRBD2. This CDR3 spans 17 amino acids. J was trimmed by 0 bases and V by 10 bases; bases with no gene match: 11. Germline V gene lookup returns CDR1 ENHRY and CDR2 SYGVKD. This CDR3 reads CATRTSGSSPNTGELFF. Written as DNA, the CDR3 is TGTGCCACTCGGACTAGCGGCTCTTCCCCGAACACCGGGGAGCTGTTTTTT.

The chain couples TRBV18 to TRBJ2-5; 9 nucleotides agree with TRBD1. CDR3 length: 15 residues. The J segment lost 5 bases and the V segment lost 6 bases, leaving 10 bases of the junction unmatched. Germline values: CDR1 KGHSH, CDR2 LQKENI. As DNA, the CDR3 is TGTGCCAGCTCCCGATCCACAGGGGGCATGGAGACCCAGTACTTC. Amino acid sequence: CASSRSTGGMETQYF.

This chain uses TRBV19 with TRBJ2-3; no reliable D call. Per germline, CDR1 LNHDA and CDR2 SQIVND (reference sequence). The CDR3 loop spans 13 amino acids. The V gene lost 11 bases and the J gene lost 1 base, with 13 bases spanning the gap. The chain's CDR3 is CACGHGGTDTQYF. DNA of the CDR3: TGTGCCTGCGGCCATGGAGGCACAGATACGCAGTATTTT.

The chain carries TRBV10-2 and TRBJ2-7; possibly TRBD1 for D (6 bases). Germline CDR1 reads WSHSY; CDR2 reads SAAADI. The CDR3 has 13 amino acids. V lost 3 bases to trimming and J lost 7 bases, with 13 bases between them. Here the CDR3 reads CASSDPGAKEQYF. Written as DNA, the CDR3 is TGCGCCAGCAGTGACCCAGGGGCGAAGGAGCAGTACTTC.

CDR3 nucleotides: TGTGCCAGCAGTTTATTAGGGAGGGACGGCTACACCTTC. This encodes CASSLLGRDGYTF. J is TRBJ1-2 and V is TRBV28, with D tentatively TRBD1 (5 bases). The ends were cut back, 1 base at V and 8 bases at J, with 11 bases in the middle. In germline, CDR1 is MDHEN, CDR2 SYDVKM. CDR3 size: 13 residues.

This rearrangement joins TRBV2 to TRBJ1-1, with TRBD1 matching over 7 bases. Trimming took 5 bases from V and 2 from J; bases not matched to a gene: 8. The germline CDR1 and CDR2 sequences are SNHLY and FYNNEI. The CDR3 length is 15 residues. This chain's CDR3 is CASSLFRDRNTEAFF. CDR3 sequence (DNA): TGTGCCAGCAGTCTTTTCCGGGACAGAAACACTGAAGCTTTCTTT.

The chain has TRBV5-1 and TRBJ1-4, with 8 positions matching TRBD1. Germline CDR1 is SGHRS and CDR2 is YFSETQ. The CDR3 length is 15 residues. The J segment lost 0 bases and the V segment lost 4 bases, leaving 2 bases of the junction unmatched. The CDR3 loop reads CASSRDRPTNEKLFF. The CDR3 DNA follows: TGCGCCAGCAGCCGGGACAGGCCAACTAATGAAAAACTGTTTTTT.

The table lists this clone with a count of one. V gene TRBV7-3 combines with J gene TRBJ2-7, with 9 bases matching TRBD1. This CDR3 comprises 13 residues. Germline values: CDR1 SGHTA, CDR2 FQGTGA. V lost 5 bases to trimming and J lost 6 bases; unmatched junction nucleotides: 5. CDR3 sequence: CASSPDRGVEQYF. The CDR3 DNA follows: TGTGCCAGCAGCCCAGACAGGGGGGTCGAGCAGTACTTC.

The rearrangement uses TRBV9 and TRBJ1-5; D is ambiguous. The CDR3 extends over 14 amino acids. In germline, CDR1 is SGDLS, CDR2 YYNGEE. Trimming took 3 bases from V and 7 from J, leaving 14 bases between them. For the CDR3, the DNA is TGTGCCAGCAGCGCCTGGGGAGGAGGGCAGCCCCAGCATTTT. Amino acid sequence: CASSAWGGGQPQHF.

The chain links TRBV18 to TRBJ2-7; tentatively, D is TRBD1 (5 bases). Germline V gene data show CDR1 as KGHSH and CDR2 as LQKENI. The CDR3 has 14 amino acids. Trimming left V 0 bases short and J 4 bases short, with 10 bases between. Here the CDR3 DNA reads TGTGCCAGCTCACCACCCCGGACACTTTACGAGCAGTACTTC. As protein: CASSPPRTLYEQYF.

The V and J genes are TRBV9 and TRBJ1-5; perhaps TRBD1 as D (6 bases). Germline CDR1 reads SGDLS; CDR2 reads YYNGEE. The CDR3 extends over 14 amino acids. V lost 4 bases, J lost 3 bases, and 11 bases lay in between. The CDR3 nucleotides are TGTGCCAGCAGCCCCGGACAGTTCAATCAGCCCCAGCATTTT. It yields the protein CASSPGQFNQPQHF.

V is TRBV6-5 and J is TRBJ1-3, with D tentatively TRBD1 (5 bases). Between the trimmed V and J ends, which lost 0 bases and 4 bases, there was a span of 10 bases. The CDR3 sequence is 15 residues long. Germline assignment: CDR1 MNHEY and CDR2 SVGAGI. The CDR3 DNA reads TGTGCCAGCAGTTACTCGCGCAGGGAAGGAAACACCATATATTTT. It is translated as CASSYSRREGNTIYF.